This T cell receptor beta chain originates from a study of cytomegalovirus exposure and HLA in healthy donors (dated 2017 in TCRdb). For the wider study: An earlier analysis of several hundred of the donors reported roughly 270 Gb of sequence data and 117 million unique TCR beta sequences from 150 million to 200 million T cells. Roughly 300 gigabases of sequencing data and approximately 92 million unique TCR sequences made up an early release that covered 640 HLA-typed donors. Of the 300 to 500 genotyped donors, 81% were placed in the genetic ancestry cluster associated with self-reported Caucasian donors. The study was designed to test whether signatures of past pathogen exposure could be identified by cataloging public T cell receptors. The T cell repertoires of some 700 subjects were profiled by immunosequencing and related to cytomegalovirus serostatus. A separate validation cohort of roughly 110 different subjects was used in addition to the approximately 610-subject first cohort. To predict cytomegalovirus infection status, the study combined high-throughput TCR immunosequencing, statistical association of individual TCRs with disease status, and machine learning. A later analysis re-examined previously published TCR beta repertoires from 600 to 700 donors and added high-resolution HLA genotyping to investigate patterns of TCR occurrence. Rather than using new phenotypic data, the later analysis identified candidate immune exposures from TCR beta sequences and from how often those sequences occurred across donors. An earlier analysis of roughly 600 of the donors used high-throughput TCR beta sequencing to judge whether each TCR beta V gene segment behaved as functional or pseudogenic. Alongside the repertoire data, information on donor age, sex, ethnicity and CMV serostatus was compiled. A later genetic analysis took genome-wide SNP genotypes for about 55% of the roughly 700 donors and used that subset as a discovery cohort. All discovery cohort repertoires had been generated on a single sequencing platform. Class I and class II HLA loci were covered by the typing at four-digit resolution. Typing coverage differed by locus: A, B, C, DRB1 and DQB1 were typed in roughly 629-630 donors, DQA1 in approximately 520, DPA1 in around 600, and DPB1 in 472. About five DR-DQ haplotypes were treated as single units for association and clustering because of strong linkage in the cohort. Among around 400 genotyped donors of the cohort, an average of approximately 240,000 unique TCR beta nucleotide sequences was sequenced per donor, of which about 20% were non-productive. What the authors observed across the whole study: In a later analysis, most CMV-associated TCR beta chains were found to appear HLA-restricted, with HLA associations seemingly driven largely by CMV exposure. A further reported finding was that TCR beta sequences accurately predicted the HLA-A and HLA-B alleles for most subjects in the first cohort. Several of the top co-occurrence clusters appeared to be linked to parvovirus B19, influenza, CMV and Epstein-Barr virus, according to a later analysis. An association between a missense DCLRE1C variant and V-gene and J-gene trimming of TCR beta chains was found in a later genetic analysis and replicated in an independent cohort. Sequencing depth was assumed to be roughly uniform across donors in the presence/absence analyses, though that assumption may not hold. The only immune exposure information available for the cohort was CMV serostatus. HLA typing was unavailable for some donors at each locus, so association tests used only the typed subset. Correlated functional status among segregating V segments might be attributable to linkage disequilibrium, but an unknown experimental factor could not be ruled out. The sequencing pipeline was judged likely to have produced a cluster of highly shared sequence variants as a technical artifact. Three of the identified cytomegalovirus-associated TCR beta chains were confirmed in vitro to be specific for cytomegalovirus antigens. In a later genetic analysis, fewer N-insertions in productive TCRs were reported among donors in an Asian-associated ancestry cluster than the approximately 710-donor mean. Cytomegalovirus status was reported to be diagnosed by the classifier with high specificity and sensitivity in both the original and validation cohorts. The cohort was sequenced for TCR beta chains only, and without alpha or paired-chain data the features that could be detected were limited. Because counts were too low, 15 to 20 rarely observed V segments, including chromosome 9 orphons, were left out of the earlier analysis of 500 to 650 of the donors. In the study, some 160 TCR beta chains were listed as associated with cytomegalovirus. According to a later analysis, TCR association rates differed among HLA loci, with DRB1 alleles showing the most associated TCRs and HLA-C alleles showing the fewest. When HLA alleles, especially DR and DQ, strongly co-occurred, attributing TCR associations to individual alleles was difficult. An earlier analysis of 450 to 750 of the donors showed that most TCR beta V segments appeared in productive rearrangements either about 87% or about 30% of the time, which broadly matched IMGT annotations. The authors suggested that the approach could potentially be generalized to other disease states and immunological phenotypes. Most TCR sequences were observed very rarely across donors, whereas some public TCRs were present in many individuals. Specific HLA alleles were associated with 16,951 TCR beta sequences at a false discovery rate of 0.05 in a later analysis. Compared with equally common non-associated chains, HLA-associated TCR beta chains in a later analysis were more clonally expanded and had lower generation probabilities.

About this clone itself: The clone's antigen remains unknown. One base away there is no much larger clone; base qualities are not given.

Receptor amplification or capture employed the immunoSEQ multiplex PCR assay. A mixture of 60 forward primers for TCR Vbeta segments and 13 reverse primers for TCR Jbeta segments was used in the multiplex PCR. A multiplex PCR assay on genomic DNA amplified the CDR3 region of rearranged TCR beta genes. The amplified TCR beta libraries were sequenced on the Illumina HiSeq System as 87-base-pair reads. As for how the authors treated the data: A later analysis counted tens of millions of unique TCR beta chains across the 650 to 800 repertoires, and roughly 9.9 million of these chains were shared by at least two donors. To remove PCR and sequencing errors, raw reads were error-corrected and collapsed into unique sequences using a nearest-neighbor algorithm that merged closely related sequences. Alignment of CDR3 sequences to IMGT reference sequences was used to assign V, D and J gene segments. For a sequence to be retained, a match of at least six nucleotides to both a V gene segment and a J gene segment was required. A rearrangement counted as productive if the CDR3 had no stop codons and remained in frame with V and J, and every other rearrangement counted as non-productive. CDR3 was defined by IMGT convention, running from the second conserved V-encoded cysteine to the conserved J-encoded phenylalanine. The earlier analysis of 500 to 600 of the donors excluded sequences that lacked an unambiguous match to a single V gene segment. An earlier analysis of almost 600 of the donors classified V segments as functional when productive rearrangements were above 56.7% and as segregating when the standard deviation between donors was above 5%. A statistical classification framework was built to diagnose cytomegalovirus status from the catalog of TCR beta chain sequences. V and J gene assignment, in a later analysis, came from comparing TCR nucleotide sequences with IMGT/GENE-DB human TR gene sequences. A later analysis assigned CDR3 sequences and most-parsimonious VDJ recombination scenarios with the TCRdist pipeline. A later analysis defined each TCR beta chain by its CDR3 amino acid sequence plus V-gene family, and excluded reads lacking a unique V-gene family. As a way to deal with suspected cross-contamination and a sequencing artifact, a later analysis dropped approximately 590 nucleotide sequences that were highly shared and had low generation probability. A later analysis calculated a clonal expansion index for each public chain from normalized within-repertoire ranks of inferred template counts. Generation probabilities in a later analysis came from a VDJ recombination model fitted to out-of-frame rearrangements, and those results were checked against IGoR. Hypergeometric tests were used in a later analysis to score TCR-TCR, TCR-HLA and TCR-CMV co-occurrence, with a repertoire-size bias correction applied to the TCR pairs. In a later analysis, false discovery rates were estimated by permuting HLA or CMV assignments 20 times. A later analysis grouped co-occurring TCRs with DBSCAN, adding TCRdist sequence similarity when clustering within HLA-allele-positive subsets. Co-occurrence clustering excluded repertoires with fewer than 30,000 or more than 120,000 public chains, plus five with anomalous nucleotide sharing. TCRdb retrieved this table from immuneACCESS and kept in-frame rearrangements only. Not all clones are present; in checked studies, unresolved V genes account for under half, and no reason is known for the remainder. V and J calls and clone size come straight from that table; D and trimming were deduced from the DNA. In this sample the table shows some 160,000 clones, more than 65% of which occur a single time. The top ten clones comprise 0.5% of the sample.

The cohort consisted of 650 to 700 healthy bone marrow donors. All cohort members were sampled while nominally healthy, although unrecorded immune exposures were likely present. The donor tested CMV seronegative, placing the donor among the approximately 360 seronegative members of the cohort. A peripheral blood sample was collected from each donor, and TCR beta sequencing was performed on peripheral blood mononuclear cells. The Qiagen DNeasy Blood Extraction Kit was used to extract genomic DNA from the blood cell samples. The sequencing input was PBMCs. The clonotype originates from a woman aged 45-60 years in good health and CMV-seronegative.

The sequence in DNA is TGTGCCAGCCTTCAGTATAGCAATCAGCCCCAGCATTTT. It specifies CASLQYSNQPQHF. The rearranged segments are TRBV6-1 and TRBJ1-5, with no confidently assigned D gene. CDR1 is given as MNHNS and CDR2 as SASEGT, both from the germline V gene. The CDR3 numbers 13 residues from cysteine through phenylalanine. Only the CDR3 DNA is retained, 39 bases long and in frame from the first base. V is clipped by 8 bases and J by 0 bases, and the sequence between their germline boundaries is 8 bases long.